This TCR beta chain was sequenced during a study of CD8 T cells in Susac syndrome. High-throughput TCR beta sequencing covered peripheral CD8+ and CD4+ T cells. TEMRA cells were FACS-enriched, while CD8+ and CD4+ T cells were negatively isolated. After extraction with the RNeasy kit, about 0.5 to 1 ug of the RNA was reverse transcribed using random hexamers. Across 54 Vbeta and 13 Jbeta, TCR beta CDR3 was amplified with immunoSEQ multiplex PCR. TCRdb independently ran MiXCR on the immunoSEQ multiplex PCR reads; one entry per CDR3 protein. The profile shows 180,000 or so distinct CDR3 sequences, 90% to 97% of them singletons. CDR1 is SGHDN, CDR2 FVKESK, per germline. Between the trimmed V and J ends, which lost 5 bases and 3 bases, there was a span of 17 bases. The CDR3 is made up of 16 amino acids.

Sequencing was done on a sample of CD4+ T cells from PBMCs. This clonotype was sampled from a human donor with multiple sclerosis. This chain uses TRBV14 with TRBJ2-1; weak D call: TRBD2 (6 bases). CDR3 nucleotides: TGTGCCAGCAGCTTCTCTGGCGGGGTGCACTACAATGAGCAGTTCTTC. It encodes CASSFSGGVHYNEQFF.